This entry is about one T cell receptor (beta chain). These data come from a study of OX40 agonist ivuxolimab in advanced cancers. Across the whole study: Participants, approximately 83% male, averaged 60 years of age, ranging from roughly 20 to 85.

The data were produced by immunoSEQ multiplex PCR, yet TCRdb's version contains in-frame clones alone and is incomplete. The data show about 60,000 clones, 87% seen once. The clonotype comes from an adult with an advanced solid tumor such as melanoma, head and neck, liver or kidney cancer. This sample comprised CD4+ or CD8+ T cells sorted from blood, obtained in a trial of the OX40 agonist ivuxolimab.

The CDR3 protein is CASSLGPRAFTGELFF. The CDR3 DNA reads TGTGCCAGCAGTCTGGGGCCCCGGGCGTTCACCGGGGAGCTGTTTTTT. The V and J genes are TRBV27 and TRBJ2-2; weak D call: TRBD1 (5 bases). CDR1 is MNHEY, CDR2 SMNVEV, per germline (reference sequence). CDR3 size: 16 residues. V shed 5 bases and J shed 4 bases, with 17 bases lying between them.